Reported below is one TCR beta chain. The source of the sample is a study of shared T cell receptors in the human thymus. Germline V CDR1 and CDR2: SEHNR, FQNEAQ (reference sequence). The CDR3 is 14 residues long. V lost 1 base, J lost 5 bases, and 11 bases lay in between. The protocol was immunoSEQ multiplex PCR, while the TCRdb copy is restricted to in-frame clones and leaves out a portion. Of approximately 730,000 clones in the sample, 70% to 90% were seen once. The sample also formed part of further work on human thymus T cells. That study adds: Corrective heart surgery yielded the resections from which the thymus tissue came. Thymic and blood repertoires appeared to display a bias in their usage of V and J genes. Thymic repertoires of unrelated individuals were reported in related research to overlap highly.

The sequence came from a girl under two years old with a congenital heart defect. The V call is TRBV7-9, the J call TRBJ1-2, with D possibly being TRBD1 (5 bases). Sequences were obtained from thymocytes. DNA of the CDR3: TGTGCCAGCAGCTTAGGCAGGGATCTTTATGGCTACACCTTC. This sequence encodes CASSLGRDLYGYTF.